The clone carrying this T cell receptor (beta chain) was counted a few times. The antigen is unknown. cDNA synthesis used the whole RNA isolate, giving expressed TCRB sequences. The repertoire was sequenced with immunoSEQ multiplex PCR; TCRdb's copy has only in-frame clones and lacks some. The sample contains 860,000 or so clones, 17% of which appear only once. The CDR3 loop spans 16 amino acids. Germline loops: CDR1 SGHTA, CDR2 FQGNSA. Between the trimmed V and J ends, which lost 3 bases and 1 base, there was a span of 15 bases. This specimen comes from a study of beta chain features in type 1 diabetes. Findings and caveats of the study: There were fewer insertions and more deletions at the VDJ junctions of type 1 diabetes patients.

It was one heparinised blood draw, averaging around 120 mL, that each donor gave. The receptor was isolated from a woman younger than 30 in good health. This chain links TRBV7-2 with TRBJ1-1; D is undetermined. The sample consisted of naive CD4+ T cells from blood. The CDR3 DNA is TGTGCCAGCAGCTTTAGAGCCGGTGGAGGGAACACTGAAGCTTTCTTT. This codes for CASSFRAGGGNTEAFF.